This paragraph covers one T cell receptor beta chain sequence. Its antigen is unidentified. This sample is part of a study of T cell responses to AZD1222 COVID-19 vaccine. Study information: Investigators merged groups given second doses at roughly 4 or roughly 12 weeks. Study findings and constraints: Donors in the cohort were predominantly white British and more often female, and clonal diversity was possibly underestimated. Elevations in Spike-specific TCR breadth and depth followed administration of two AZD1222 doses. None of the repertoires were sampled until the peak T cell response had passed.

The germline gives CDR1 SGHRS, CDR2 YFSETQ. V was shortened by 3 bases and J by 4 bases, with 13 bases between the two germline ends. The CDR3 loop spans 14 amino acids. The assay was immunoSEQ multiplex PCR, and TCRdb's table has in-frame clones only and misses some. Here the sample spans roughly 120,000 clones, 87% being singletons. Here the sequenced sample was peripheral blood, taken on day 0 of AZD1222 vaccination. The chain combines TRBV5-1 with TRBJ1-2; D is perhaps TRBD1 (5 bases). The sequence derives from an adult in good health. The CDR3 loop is CASSSHRTGYGYTF. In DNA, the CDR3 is TGCGCCAGCAGCTCGCACAGGACCGGCTATGGCTACACCTTC.